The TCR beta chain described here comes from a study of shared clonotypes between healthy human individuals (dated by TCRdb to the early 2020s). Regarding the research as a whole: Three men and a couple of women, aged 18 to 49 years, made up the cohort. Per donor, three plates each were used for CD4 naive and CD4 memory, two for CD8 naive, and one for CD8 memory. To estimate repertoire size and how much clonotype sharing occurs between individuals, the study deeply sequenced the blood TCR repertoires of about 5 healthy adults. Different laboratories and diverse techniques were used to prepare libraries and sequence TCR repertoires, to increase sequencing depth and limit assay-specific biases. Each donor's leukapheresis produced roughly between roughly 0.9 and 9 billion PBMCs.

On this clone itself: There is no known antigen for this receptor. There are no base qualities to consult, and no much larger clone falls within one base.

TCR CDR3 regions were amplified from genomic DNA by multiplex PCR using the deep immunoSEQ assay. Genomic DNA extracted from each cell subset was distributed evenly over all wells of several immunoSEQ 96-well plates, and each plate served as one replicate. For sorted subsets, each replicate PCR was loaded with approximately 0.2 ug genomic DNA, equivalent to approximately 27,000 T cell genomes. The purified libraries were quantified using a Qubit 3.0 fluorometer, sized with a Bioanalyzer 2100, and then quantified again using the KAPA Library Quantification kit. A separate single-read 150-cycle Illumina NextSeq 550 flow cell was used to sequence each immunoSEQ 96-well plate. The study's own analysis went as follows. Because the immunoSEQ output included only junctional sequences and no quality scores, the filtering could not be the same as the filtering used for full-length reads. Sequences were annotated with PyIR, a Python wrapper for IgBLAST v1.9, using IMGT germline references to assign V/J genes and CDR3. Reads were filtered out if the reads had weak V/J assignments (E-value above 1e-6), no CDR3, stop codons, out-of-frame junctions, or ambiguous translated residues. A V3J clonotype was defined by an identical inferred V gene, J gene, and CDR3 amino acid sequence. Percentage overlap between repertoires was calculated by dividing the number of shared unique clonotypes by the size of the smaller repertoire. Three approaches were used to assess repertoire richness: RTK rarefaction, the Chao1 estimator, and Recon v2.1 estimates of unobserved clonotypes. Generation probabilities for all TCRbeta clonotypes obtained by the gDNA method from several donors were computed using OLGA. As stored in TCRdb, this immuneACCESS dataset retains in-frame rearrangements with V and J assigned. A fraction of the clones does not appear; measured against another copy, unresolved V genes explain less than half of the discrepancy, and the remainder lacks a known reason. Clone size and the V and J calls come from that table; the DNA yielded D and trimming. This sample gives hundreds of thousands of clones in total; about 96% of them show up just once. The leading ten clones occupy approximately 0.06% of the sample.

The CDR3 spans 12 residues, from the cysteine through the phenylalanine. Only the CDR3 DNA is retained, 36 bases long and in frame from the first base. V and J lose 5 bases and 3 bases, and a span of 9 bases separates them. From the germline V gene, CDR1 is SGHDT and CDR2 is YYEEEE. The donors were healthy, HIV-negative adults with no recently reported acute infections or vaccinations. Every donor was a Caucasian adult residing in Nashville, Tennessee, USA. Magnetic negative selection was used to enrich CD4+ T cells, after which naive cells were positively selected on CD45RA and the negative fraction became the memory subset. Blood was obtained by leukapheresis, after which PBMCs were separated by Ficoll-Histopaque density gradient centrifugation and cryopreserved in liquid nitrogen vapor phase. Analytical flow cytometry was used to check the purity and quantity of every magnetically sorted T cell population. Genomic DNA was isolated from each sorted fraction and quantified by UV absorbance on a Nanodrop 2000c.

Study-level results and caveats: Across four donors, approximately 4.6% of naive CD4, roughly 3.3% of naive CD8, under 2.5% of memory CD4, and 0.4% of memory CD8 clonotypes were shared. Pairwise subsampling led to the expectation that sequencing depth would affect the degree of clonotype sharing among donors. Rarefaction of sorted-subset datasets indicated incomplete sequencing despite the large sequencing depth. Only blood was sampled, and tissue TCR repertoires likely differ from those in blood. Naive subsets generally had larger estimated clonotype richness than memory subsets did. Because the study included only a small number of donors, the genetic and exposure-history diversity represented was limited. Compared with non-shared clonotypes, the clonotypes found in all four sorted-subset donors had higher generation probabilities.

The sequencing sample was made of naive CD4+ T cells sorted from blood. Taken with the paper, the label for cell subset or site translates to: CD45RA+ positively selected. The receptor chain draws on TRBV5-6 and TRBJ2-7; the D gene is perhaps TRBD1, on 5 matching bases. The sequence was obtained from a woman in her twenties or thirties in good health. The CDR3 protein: CASRGTGYEQYF. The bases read TGTGCCAGCAGGGGTACAGGCTACGAGCAGTACTTC.